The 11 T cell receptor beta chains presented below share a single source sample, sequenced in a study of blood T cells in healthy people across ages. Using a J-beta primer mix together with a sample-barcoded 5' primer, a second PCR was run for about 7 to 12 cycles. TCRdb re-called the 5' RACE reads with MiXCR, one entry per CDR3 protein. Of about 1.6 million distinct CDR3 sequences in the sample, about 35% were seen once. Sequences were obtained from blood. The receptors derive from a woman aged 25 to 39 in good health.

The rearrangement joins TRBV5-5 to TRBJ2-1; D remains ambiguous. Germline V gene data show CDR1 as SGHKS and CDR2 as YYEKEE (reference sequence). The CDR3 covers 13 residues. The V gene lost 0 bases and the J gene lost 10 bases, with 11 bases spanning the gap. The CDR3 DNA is TGTGCCAGCAGCTTGGGTATCGGATCCGAGCAGTTCTTC. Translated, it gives CASSLGIGSEQFF.

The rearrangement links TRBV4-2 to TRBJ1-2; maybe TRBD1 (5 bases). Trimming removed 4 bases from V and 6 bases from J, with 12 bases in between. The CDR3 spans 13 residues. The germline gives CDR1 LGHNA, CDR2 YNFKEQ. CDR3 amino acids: CASSPPLGHGYTF. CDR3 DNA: TGTGCCAGCAGCCCACCCCTGGGACATGGCTACACCTTC.

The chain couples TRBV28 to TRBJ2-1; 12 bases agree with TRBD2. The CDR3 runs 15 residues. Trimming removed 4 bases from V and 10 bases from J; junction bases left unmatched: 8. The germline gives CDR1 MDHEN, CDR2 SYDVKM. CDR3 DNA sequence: TGTGCCAGCAGTTCTCTAGCGGGAGGGCCGCGCGAGCAGTTCTTC. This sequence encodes CASSSLAGGPREQFF.

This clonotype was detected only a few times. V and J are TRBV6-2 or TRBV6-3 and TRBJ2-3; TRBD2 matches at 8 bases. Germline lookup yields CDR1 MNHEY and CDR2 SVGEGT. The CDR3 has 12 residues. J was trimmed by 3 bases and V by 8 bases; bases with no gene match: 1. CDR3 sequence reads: CASQRGTDTQYF. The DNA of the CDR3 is TGTGCCAGCCAGCGGGGGACAGATACGCAGTATTTT.

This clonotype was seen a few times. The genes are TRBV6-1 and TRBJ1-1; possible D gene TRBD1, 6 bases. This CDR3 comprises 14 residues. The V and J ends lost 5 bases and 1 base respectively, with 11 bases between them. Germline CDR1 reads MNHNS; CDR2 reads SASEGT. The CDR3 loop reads CASSQLDRNTEAFF. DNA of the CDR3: TGTGCCAGCAGTCAACTGGACAGGAACACTGAAGCTTTCTTT.

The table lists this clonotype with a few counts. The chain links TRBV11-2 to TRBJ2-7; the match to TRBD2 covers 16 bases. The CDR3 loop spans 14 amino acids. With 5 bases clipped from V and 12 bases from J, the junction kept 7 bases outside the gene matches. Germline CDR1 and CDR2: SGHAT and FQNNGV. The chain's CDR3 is CASSTGTSGRATYF. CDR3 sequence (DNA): TGTGCCAGCAGCACCGGGACTAGCGGGAGGGCCACGTACTTC.

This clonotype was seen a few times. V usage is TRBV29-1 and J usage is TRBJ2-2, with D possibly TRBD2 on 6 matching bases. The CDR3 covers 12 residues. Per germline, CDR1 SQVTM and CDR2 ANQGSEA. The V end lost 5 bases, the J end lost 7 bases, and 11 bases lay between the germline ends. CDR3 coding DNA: TGCAGCGTTAAGGGACTCGGCGGGGAGCTGTTTTTT. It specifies CSVKGLGGELFF.

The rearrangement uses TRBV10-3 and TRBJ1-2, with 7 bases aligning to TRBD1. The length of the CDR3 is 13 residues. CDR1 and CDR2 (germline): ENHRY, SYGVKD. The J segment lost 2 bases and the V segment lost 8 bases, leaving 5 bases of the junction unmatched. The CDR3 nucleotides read TGTGCCATCTTGGGGGGACAGAACTATGGCTACACCTTC. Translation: CAILGGQNYGYTF.

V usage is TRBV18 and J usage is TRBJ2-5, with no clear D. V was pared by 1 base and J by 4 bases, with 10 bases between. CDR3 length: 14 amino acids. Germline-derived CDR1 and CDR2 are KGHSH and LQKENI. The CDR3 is CASSPQYSRETQYF. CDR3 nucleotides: TGTGCCAGCTCACCACAGTACTCCCGAGAGACCCAGTACTTC.

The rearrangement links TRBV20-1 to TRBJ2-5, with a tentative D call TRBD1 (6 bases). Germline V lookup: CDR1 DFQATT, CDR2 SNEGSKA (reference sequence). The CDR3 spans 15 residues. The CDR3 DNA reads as TGCAGCGGGCAGCCCCAGGACAGTTACGATGTTGAGCAGTACTTC. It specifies CSGQPQDSYDVEQYF.

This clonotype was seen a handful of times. DNA of the CDR3: TGTGCCAGCAGTCAGACCCGAGCGGGAAGCACAGATACGCAGTATTTT. As protein: CASSQTRAGSTDTQYF. This chain links TRBV28 with TRBJ2-3; 7 bases agree with TRBD2. Germline V gives CDR1 MDHEN, CDR2 SYDVKM. The V and J ends lost 5 bases and 0 bases, in that order; junction bases with no gene match: 8. CDR3 length: 16 residues.